This T cell receptor (beta chain) was sequenced for a study of shared clonotypes between healthy human individuals. The assay was carried out at the deep level. TCRdb keeps only in-frame clones here, not all; method: immunoSEQ multiplex PCR. This sample carries millions of clones, just over 90% of them seen once, and the ten largest clones take around 1.7%. The naive CD8 fraction comprised CD45RO-negative cells positively selected for CCR7 and excluded terminally differentiated effector memory CD45RA+ cells. Each of the donors was a healthy adult who was HIV-negative and had not had a recent acute infection or vaccination. Findings of the study overall: Clonotypes not shared had lower generation probabilities than those common to all four donors. Naive subsets, compared against memory subsets, generally had larger estimated richness values.

In germline, CDR1 is KGHSH, CDR2 LQKENI. CDR3 length: 15 residues. Trimming stripped 3 bases from V and 0 bases from J, with 9 bases between. A note on this clone: Its antigen remains unidentified.

Sample: naive CD8+ T cells from PBMCs. This chain links TRBV18 with TRBJ1-3; unclear D gene. The clonotype comes from a man aged 18 to 30 in good health. Some clones in this sample may be carry-over from other donors' samples. The CDR3 nucleotides read TGTGCCAGCTCACCGCTGGAGAGCTCTGGAAACACCATATATTTT. Translated, it gives CASSPLESSGNTIYF.